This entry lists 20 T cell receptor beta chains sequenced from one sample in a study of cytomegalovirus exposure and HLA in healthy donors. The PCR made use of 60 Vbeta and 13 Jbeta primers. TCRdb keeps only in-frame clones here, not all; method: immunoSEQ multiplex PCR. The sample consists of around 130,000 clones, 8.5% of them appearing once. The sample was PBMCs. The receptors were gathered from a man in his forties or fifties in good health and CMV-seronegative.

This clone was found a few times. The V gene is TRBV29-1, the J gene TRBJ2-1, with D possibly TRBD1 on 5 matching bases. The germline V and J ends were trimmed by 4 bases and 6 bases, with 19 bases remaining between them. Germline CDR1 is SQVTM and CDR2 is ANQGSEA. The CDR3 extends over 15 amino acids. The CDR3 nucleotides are TGCAGCGTTGCGGGTAGGCAGGGTGTTTCCAATGAGCAGTTCTTC. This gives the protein CSVAGRQGVSNEQFF.

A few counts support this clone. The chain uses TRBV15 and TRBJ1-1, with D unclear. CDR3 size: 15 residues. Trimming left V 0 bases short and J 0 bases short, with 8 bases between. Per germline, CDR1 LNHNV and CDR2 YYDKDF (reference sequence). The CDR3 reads CATSRESGMNTEAFF. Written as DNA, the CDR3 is TGTGCCACCAGCAGAGAATCGGGGATGAACACTGAAGCTTTCTTT.

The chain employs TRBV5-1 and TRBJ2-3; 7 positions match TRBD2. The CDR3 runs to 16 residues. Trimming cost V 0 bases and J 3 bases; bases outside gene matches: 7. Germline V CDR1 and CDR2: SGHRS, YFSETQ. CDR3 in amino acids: CASSLVWGGDTDTQYF. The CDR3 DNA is TGCGCCAGCAGCTTGGTCTGGGGGGGGGATACAGATACGCAGTATTTT.

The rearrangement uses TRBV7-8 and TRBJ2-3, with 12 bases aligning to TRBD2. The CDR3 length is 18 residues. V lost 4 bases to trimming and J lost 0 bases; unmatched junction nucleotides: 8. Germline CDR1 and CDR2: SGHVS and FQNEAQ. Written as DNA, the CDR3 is TGTGCCAGCAGCTCAAGTACACTAGCGGGGGGTAGCACAGATACGCAGTATTTT. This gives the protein CASSSSTLAGGSTDTQYF.

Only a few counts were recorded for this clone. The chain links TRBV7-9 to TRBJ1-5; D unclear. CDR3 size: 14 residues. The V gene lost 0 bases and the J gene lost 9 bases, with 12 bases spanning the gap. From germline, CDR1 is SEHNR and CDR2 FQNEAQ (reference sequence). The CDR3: CASSLALGDGPQHF. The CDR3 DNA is TGTGCCAGCAGCTTAGCGCTCGGGGATGGGCCCCAGCATTTT. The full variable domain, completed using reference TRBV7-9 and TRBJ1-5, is DTGVSQNPRHKITKRGQNVTFRCDPISEHNRLYWYRQTLGQGPEFLTYFQNEAQLEKSRLLSDRFSAERPKGSFSTLEIQRTEQGDSAMYLCASSLALGDGPQHFGDGTRLSIL.

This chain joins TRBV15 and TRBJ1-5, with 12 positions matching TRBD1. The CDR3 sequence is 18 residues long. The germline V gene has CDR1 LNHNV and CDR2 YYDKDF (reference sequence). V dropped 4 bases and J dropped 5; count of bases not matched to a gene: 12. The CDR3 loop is CATSKGQGAPVGDQPQHF. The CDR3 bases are TGTGCCACCAGCAAGGGACAGGGGGCGCCCGTAGGGGATCAGCCCCAGCATTTT. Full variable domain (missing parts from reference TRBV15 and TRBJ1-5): DAMVIQNPRYQVTQFGKPVTLSCSQTLNHNVMYWYQQKSSQAPKLLFHYYDKDFNNEADTPDNFQSRRPNTSFCFLDIRSPGLGDTAMYLCATSKGQGAPVGDQPQHFGDGTRLSIL.

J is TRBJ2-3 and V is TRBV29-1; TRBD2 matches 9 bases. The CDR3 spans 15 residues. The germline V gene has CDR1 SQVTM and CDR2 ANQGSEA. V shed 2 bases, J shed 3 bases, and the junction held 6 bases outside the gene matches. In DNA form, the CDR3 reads TGCAGCGTTGAATATAGCGGGGGTTCTACAGATACGCAGTATTTT. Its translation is CSVEYSGGSTDTQYF.

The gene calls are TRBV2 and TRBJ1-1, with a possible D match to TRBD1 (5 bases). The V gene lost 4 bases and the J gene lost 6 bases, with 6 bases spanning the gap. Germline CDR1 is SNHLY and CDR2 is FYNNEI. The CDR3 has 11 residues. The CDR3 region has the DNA TGTGCCAGCAGTGGGGGGGCTGAAGCTTTCTTT. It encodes CASSGGAEAFF.

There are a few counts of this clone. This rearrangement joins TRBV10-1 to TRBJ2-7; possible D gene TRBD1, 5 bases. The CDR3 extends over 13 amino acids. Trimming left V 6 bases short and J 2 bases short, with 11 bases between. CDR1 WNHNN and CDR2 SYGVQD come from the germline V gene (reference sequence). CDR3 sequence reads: CASSEGQTYEQYF. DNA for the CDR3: TGCGCCAGCAGCGAAGGACAAACCTACGAGCAGTACTTC.

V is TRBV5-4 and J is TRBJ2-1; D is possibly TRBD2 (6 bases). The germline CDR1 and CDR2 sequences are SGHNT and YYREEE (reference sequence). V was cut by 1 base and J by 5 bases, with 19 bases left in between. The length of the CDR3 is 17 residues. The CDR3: CASSLLAAVGGHNEQFF. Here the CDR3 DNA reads TGTGCCAGCAGCTTGTTAGCGGCGGTCGGAGGCCACAATGAGCAGTTCTTC.

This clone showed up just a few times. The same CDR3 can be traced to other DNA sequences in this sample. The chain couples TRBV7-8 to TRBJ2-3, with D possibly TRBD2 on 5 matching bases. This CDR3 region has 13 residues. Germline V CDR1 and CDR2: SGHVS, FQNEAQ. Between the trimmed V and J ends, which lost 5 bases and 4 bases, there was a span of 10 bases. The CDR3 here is CASSPPRADTQYF. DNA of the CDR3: TGTGCCAGCAGCCCTCCGCGGGCAGATACGCAGTATTTT. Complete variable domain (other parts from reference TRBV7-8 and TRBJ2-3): GAGVSQSPRYKVAKRGQDVALRCDPISGHVSLFWYQQALGQGPEFLTYFQNEAQLDKSGLPSDRFFAERPEGSVSTLKIQRTQQEDSAVYLCASSPPRADTQYFGPGTRLTVL.

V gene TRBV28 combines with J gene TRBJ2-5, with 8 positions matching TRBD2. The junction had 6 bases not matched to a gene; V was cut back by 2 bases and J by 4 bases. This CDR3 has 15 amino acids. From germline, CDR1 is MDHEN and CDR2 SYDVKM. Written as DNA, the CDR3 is TGTGCCAGCAGTTTACGGGGGGGGCCTCGAGAGACCCAGTACTTC. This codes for CASSLRGGPRETQYF.

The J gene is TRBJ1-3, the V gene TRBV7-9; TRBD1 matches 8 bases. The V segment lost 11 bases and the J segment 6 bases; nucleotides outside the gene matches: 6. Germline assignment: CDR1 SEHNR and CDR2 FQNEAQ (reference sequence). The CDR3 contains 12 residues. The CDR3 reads CALGQGKNTIYF. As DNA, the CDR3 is TGTGCCTTAGGACAGGGAAAAAACACCATATATTTT.

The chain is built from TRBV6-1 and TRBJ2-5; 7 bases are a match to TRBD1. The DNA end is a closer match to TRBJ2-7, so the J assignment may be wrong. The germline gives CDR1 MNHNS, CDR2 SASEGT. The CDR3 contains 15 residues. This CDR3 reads CASSEPRQGSDEQYF. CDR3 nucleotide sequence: TGTGCCAGCAGTGAACCCCGACAGGGAAGCGACGAGCAGTACTTC.

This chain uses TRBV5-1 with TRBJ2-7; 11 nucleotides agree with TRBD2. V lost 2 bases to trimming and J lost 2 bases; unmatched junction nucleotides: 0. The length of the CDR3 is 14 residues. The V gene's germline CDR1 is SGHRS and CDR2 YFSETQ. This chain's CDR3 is CASSFSGGAYEQYF. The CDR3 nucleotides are TGCGCCAGCAGCTTTAGCGGGGGGGCCTACGAGCAGTACTTC.

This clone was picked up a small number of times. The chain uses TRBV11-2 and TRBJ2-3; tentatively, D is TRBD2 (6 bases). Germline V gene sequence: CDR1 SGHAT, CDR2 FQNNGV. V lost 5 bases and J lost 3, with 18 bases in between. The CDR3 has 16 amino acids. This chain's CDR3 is CASSPVAGFGTDTQYF. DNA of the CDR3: TGTGCCAGCAGCCCCGTGGCGGGGTTTGGGACAGATACGCAGTATTTT.

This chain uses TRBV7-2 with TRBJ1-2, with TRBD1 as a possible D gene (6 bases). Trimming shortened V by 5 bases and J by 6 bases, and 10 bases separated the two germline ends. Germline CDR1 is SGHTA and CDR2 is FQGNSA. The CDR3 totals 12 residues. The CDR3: CASSVQGHGYTF. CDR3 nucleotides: TGTGCCAGCAGCGTACAGGGCCATGGCTACACCTTC.

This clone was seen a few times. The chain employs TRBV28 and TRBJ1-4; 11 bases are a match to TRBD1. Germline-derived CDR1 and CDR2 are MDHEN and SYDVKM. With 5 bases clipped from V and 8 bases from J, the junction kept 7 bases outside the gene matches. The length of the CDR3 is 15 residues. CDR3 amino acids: CASSPRTGGREKLFF. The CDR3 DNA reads TGTGCCAGCAGTCCCCGGACAGGGGGCAGGGAAAAACTGTTTTTT.

The CDR3 nucleotides are TGTGCCAGCAGCTTAACAGGGGGGACTGAAGCTTTCTTT. Translated: CASSLTGGTEAFF. The V gene is TRBV7-9, the J gene TRBJ1-1, with 8 bases fitting TRBD1. Germline CDR1 is SEHNR and CDR2 is FQNEAQ (reference sequence). This CDR3 has 13 amino acids. Trimming at V came to 2 bases and at J to 5 bases, leaving 1 base not matched to a gene.

The CDR3: CASSSPRGRDGEETQYF. CDR3 nucleotide sequence: TGTGCCAGCAGCTCTCCGAGGGGGCGAGACGGGGAAGAGACCCAGTACTTC. J is TRBJ2-5 and V is TRBV7-2, with 7 bases identical to TRBD1. The CDR3 loop spans 17 amino acids. V lost 4 bases to trimming and J lost 3 bases; unmatched junction nucleotides: 14. The germline V gene encodes CDR1 SGHTA and CDR2 FQGNSA.